Below are 8 T cell receptor beta chains sequenced from a single sample in a study of T cell responses to AZD1222 COVID-19 vaccine. Sequencing used immunoSEQ multiplex PCR; TCRdb keeps in-frame clones, though not all of them. The repertoire includes fewer than 150,000 clones, 89% of them detected once, and 9.5% sits in the top ten. Sequencing was performed on peripheral blood, taken 28 days after the second AZD1222 dose. These receptors were obtained from an adult who received the AZD1222 COVID-19 vaccine.

The V gene is TRBV10-3, the J gene TRBJ2-3; TRBD2 aligns across 10 bases. This CDR3 has 14 residues. V shed 10 bases and J 2 bases; nucleotides not matched to a gene: 6. The germline V gene has CDR1 ENHRY and CDR2 SYGVKD. CDR3: CATLLAGTTDTQYF. In nucleotides, the CDR3 is TGTGCCACACTACTAGCGGGGACCACAGATACGCAGTATTTT.

The V call is TRBV5-1, the J call TRBJ2-7, with no clear D. Trimming stripped 0 bases from V and 3 bases from J, with 7 bases between. The CDR3 totals 13 residues. Germline CDR1 and CDR2: SGHRS and YFSETQ. CDR3 sequence reads: CASSLGQFYEQYF. Written as DNA, the CDR3 is TGCGCCAGCAGCTTGGGACAATTCTACGAGCAGTACTTC.

The chain is built from TRBV19 and TRBJ1-5; D unresolved. This CDR3 is built from 18 residues. Germline CDR1 LNHDA, CDR2 SQIVND (reference sequence). Deletions cut 3 bases from V and 2 bases from J, with 20 bases between. The CDR3 spells CASSIRQSLIGGNQPQHF. The CDR3 DNA reads TGTGCCAGTAGTATCCGGCAGTCACTCATCGGTGGCAATCAGCCCCAGCATTTT.

As concerns this clone: Different DNA sequences within this sample yield the same CDR3. This chain links TRBV19 with TRBJ1-5; D remains ambiguous. V shed 3 bases and J shed 4 bases, with 4 bases lying between them. The germline V gene has CDR1 LNHDA and CDR2 SQIVND (reference sequence). CDR3 length: 12 residues. CDR3 DNA sequence: TGTGCCAGTAGTATTGGAAATCAGCCCCAGCATTTT. It codes for CASSIGNQPQHF.

The J gene is TRBJ2-7, the V gene TRBV6-5, with 7 bases fitting TRBD1. Germline V lookup: CDR1 MNHEY, CDR2 SVGAGI. Unmatched junction bases numbered 8, after V lost 6 bases and J lost 0 bases. The CDR3 loop spans 15 amino acids. CDR3 sequence: CASRQTRQGSYEQYF. In nucleotides, the CDR3 is TGTGCCAGCAGACAAACGAGACAGGGCTCCTACGAGCAGTACTTC.

The sample holds a few counts of this clone. The chain employs TRBV30 and TRBJ1-1; 7 positions match TRBD1. Germline values: CDR1 GTSNPN, CDR2 SVGIG (reference sequence). Trimming took 0 bases from V and 4 from J; bases not matched to a gene: 8. This CDR3 spans 15 amino acids. CDR3 nucleotides: TGTGCCTGGAGTGTTCAAGGGGGCCTAGGCACTGAAGCTTTCTTT. Translation gives CAWSVQGGLGTEAFF.

The chain recombines TRBV10-1 with TRBJ2-1, with D perhaps being TRBD1 or TRBD2 (5 bases each). Germline V gene sequence: CDR1 WNHNN, CDR2 SYGVQD (reference sequence). There are 15 residues in the CDR3. V shed 0 bases and J shed 2 bases, with 8 bases lying between them. The CDR3: CASSESGPTYNEQFF. The CDR3 DNA sequence: TGCGCCAGCAGTGAGTCGGGACCGACCTACAATGAGCAGTTCTTC.

The rearrangement joins TRBV5-1 to TRBJ1-1; 7 nucleotides align to TRBD1. The CDR3 totals 13 residues. The V and J ends lost 4 bases and 6 bases, in that order; junction bases with no gene match: 6. Germline V gene sequence: CDR1 SGHRS, CDR2 YFSETQ. This CDR3 is CASSPEGAAEAFF. The CDR3 DNA reads as TGCGCCAGCAGCCCGGAGGGGGCAGCTGAAGCTTTCTTT.